The present entry profiles one T cell receptor beta chain with its context. Its antigen remains unknown. The data derive from a study of OX40 agonist ivuxolimab in advanced cancers. General study results and limits: Clonal expansion was among the lowest in partial responders at 0.1-3.0 mg/kg, especially CD8+.

Libraries were prepared by immunoSEQ multiplex PCR; TCRdb keeps only in-frame clonotypes and omits some of them. The sample yields about 68,000 clones, roughly 88% seen once. CDR3 size: 12 residues. In germline, CDR1 is MDHEN, CDR2 SYDVKM. V lost 5 bases and J lost 8; bases outside the gene matches: 5. Cycle 7 day 1, cycle 4 day 1, and baseline were the timepoints at which blood was sampled. The sequence was collected from an adult with an advanced solid tumor such as melanoma, head and neck, liver or kidney cancer. This sequence joins TRBV28 and TRBJ1-2; 7 bases are shared with TRBD1. The material was CD4+ or CD8+ T cells sorted from blood, obtained in a trial of the OX40 agonist ivuxolimab. The CDR3 DNA sequence: TGTGCCAGCAGTACCCCGGGACAGGGCTACACCTTC. Protein: CASSTPGQGYTF.